The rows below give T cell receptor beta chains drawn from one sample of a study of response to subunit inactivated influenza vaccine. TCRdb ran MiXCR on the RT-PCR reads and lists one entry per CDR3 protein. This sample has 800,000 to 1,000,000 distinct CDR3 sequences, with 21% found just once. Specimen: PBMCs from blood, collected less than 6 days after vaccination. These receptors were obtained from a man aged 50-59 years who received an inactivated influenza vaccine. CDR3s include the opening cysteine and the closing phenylalanine or tryptophan. The D gene is left open where the match is weak. Expanded clones get a size class; other rows say once, few or many, or leave the size out.

V gene,CDR3 length,D gene,J gene,clone size,CDR3 DNA,CDR3 protein
TRBV20-1,17,NA,TRBJ2-1,few,TGCAGTGCTAGAGATAGGCAAGGGATAGTGGCCTACAATGAGCAGTTCTTC,CSARDRQGIVAYNEQFF
TRBV4-2,13,TRBD2,TRBJ2-5,NA,TGTGCCACTTCGACTAGCCCACAAGAGACCCAGTACTTC,CATSTSPQETQYF
TRBV7-2,15,TRBD2,TRBJ2-7,many,TGTGCCAGCAGCCCCCGACTAGCGGGCCACTTAGGGCAGTACTTC,CASSPRLAGHLGQYF
TRBV2,16,NA,TRBJ2-4,NA,TGTGCCAGCGGGCTCAAATCGATTTGGACCCCACGAGATATATGTTTC,CASGLKSIWTPRDICF
TRBV28,12,NA,TRBJ2-1,NA,TGTGCCAGCAGTTTTAACTACCGAGAGCAGTTCTTC,CASSFNYREQFF
TRBV6-5,19,NA,TRBJ2-3,few,TGTGCCAGCAGTTACTCCATGATTCACAGGGAAGGGGGGACAGATACGCAGTATTTT,CASSYSMIHREGGTDTQYF
TRBV6-1,15,TRBD1,TRBJ2-2,many,TGTGCCAGCACCCCAGAGGGGACAGGGCCCGGGGAGCTGTTTTTT,CASTPEGTGPGELFF
TRBV7-2,14,NA,TRBJ2-3,NA,TGTGCCAGCGTGCGAGGGGGGCCGTCAGATACGCAGTATTTT,CASVRGGPSDTQYF
TRBV15,15,NA,TRBJ2-1,NA,TGTGCCACCAGCAGACTCCGCGGAGAATACAATGAGCAGTTCTTC,CATSRLRGEYNEQFF
TRBV11-2,16,TRBD2,TRBJ2-1,NA,TGTGCCAGCAGCTCGTTTACTAGCGGGAGTCGAAATGAGCAGTTCTTC,CASSSFTSGSRNEQFF
TRBV4-2,12,NA,TRBJ2-3,NA,TGTGCCAGCAGCCAAGATCTAGCTCCCAAGTATTTT,CASSQDLAPKYF
TRBV10-3,17,TRBD2,TRBJ2-1,NA,TGTGCCATCAGTGAGTCGAAAGGTATACTAGCGGACAATGAGCAGTTCTTC,CAISESKGILADNEQFF
TRBV11-1,18,NA,TRBJ2-2,NA,TGTGCCAGCAGCTCGGGCGGCGGGGTGGATGGATACACCGGGGAGCTGTTTTTT,CASSSGGGVDGYTGELFF
TRBV4-3,17,TRBD1,TRBJ2-7,few,TGCGCCAGCAGCCAAGGGACAGGGGATCCTATCTTCTACGAGCAGTACTTC,CASSQGTGDPIFYEQYF
TRBV12-3/TRBV12-4,11,NA,TRBJ1-2,few,TGTGCCAGCAGTTCCGCCGTAGGGTACACCTTC,CASSSAVGYTF
TRBV6-4,15,TRBD2,TRBJ2-1,many,TGTGCCAGCAGTGAGCTTCGGGAGGGCCATGGGTTGGGGTTCTTC,CASSELREGHGLGFF
TRBV5-1,12,NA,TRBJ1-3,NA,TGCGCCAGCAGCTTGAGAAGTAACACCATATATTTT,CASSLRSNTIYF
TRBV5-1,15,TRBD1,TRBJ2-7,NA,TGCGCCAGCAGCTTCGACAGGGGATCTACCTACGAGCAGTACTTC,CASSFDRGSTYEQYF
TRBV27,13,NA,TRBJ1-1,many,TGTGCCAGCAGTTCCCCCTTTGTCCATGAAGCTTTCTTT,CASSSPFVHEAFF
TRBV28,21,NA,TRBJ1-3,NA,TGTGCCAGCAGTTTTTTGGCACAGGGCCCTTTTCGGAACTTTGCTGGAAACACCATATATTTT,CASSFLAQGPFRNFAGNTIYF
TRBV5-1,15,TRBD2,TRBJ2-2,few,TGCGCCAGCAGCTTGGGAGCGGGACACACCGGGGAGCTGTTTTTT,CASSLGAGHTGELFF
TRBV20-1,13,NA,TRBJ2-2,few,TGCAGTGCTAGAATGGGGAACACCGGGGAGCTGTTTTTT,CSARMGNTGELFF
TRBV15,15,NA,TRBJ2-2,few,TGTGCCACCAGCAGAGGTCTAACGAACACCGGGGAGCTGTTTTTT,CATSRGLTNTGELFF
TRBV5-1,16,NA,TRBJ2-3,NA,TGCGCCAGCAGGATGACCGGGACTGGTGGCCCAGATACGCAGTATTTT,CASRMTGTGGPDTQYF
TRBV14,15,TRBD2,TRBJ2-2,NA,TGTGCCAGCAGTCCGACTAGCGCGCGCACCGGGGAGCTGTTTTTT,CASSPTSARTGELFF
TRBV7-9,12,NA,TRBJ1-2,few,TGTGCCAGCAGCTTTAGAGAGCATGGCTACACCTTC,CASSFREHGYTF
TRBV6-1,15,NA,TRBJ2-2,NA,TGTGCCAGCAGGATGATGGGGGCAGGGACCGGGGAGCTGTTTTTT,CASRMMGAGTGELFF
TRBV12-3/TRBV12-4,12,NA,TRBJ2-7,NA,TGTGCCAGCAGCCCCAAGATGAGCGAGCAGTACTTC,CASSPKMSEQYF
TRBV20-1,14,NA,TRBJ2-3,many,TGCAGTGCTAGAGACAGAGGTGAGGGGGATACGCAGTATTTT,CSARDRGEGDTQYF
TRBV4-2,15,NA,TRBJ2-6,few,TGTGCCAGCAGCCAGCAGTACTCTGGGGCCAACGTCCTGACTTTC,CASSQQYSGANVLTF
TRBV27,13,TRBD2,TRBJ2-7,few,TGTGCCAGCAGTTTATCGCGGGGGTACGAGCAGTACTTC,CASSLSRGYEQYF
TRBV5-1,14,TRBD1,TRBJ1-6,many,TGCGCCAGCAGCCCCGGGACAGGGCAGCAACCCCTCCACTTT,CASSPGTGQQPLHF
TRBV20-1,15,TRBD1,TRBJ1-4,few,TGCAGTGCCCGGGACAGGCTTGCAACTAATGAAAAACTGTTTTTT,CSARDRLATNEKLFF
TRBV29-1,13,NA,TRBJ1-1,many,TGCAGCGTTGAACGAAGATACGACACTGAAGCTTTCTTT,CSVERRYDTEAFF
TRBV3-1,14,NA,TRBJ2-7,NA,TGTGCCAGCAGCCCCGGACCGGCTACCTACGAGCAGTACTTC,CASSPGPATYEQYF
TRBV12-3/TRBV12-4,14,NA,TRBJ1-4,few,TGTGCCAGCAGTGGGGAGCAGAGTAATGAAAAACTGTTTTTT,CASSGEQSNEKLFF
TRBV7-8,12,TRBD1,TRBJ1-1,NA,TGTGCCAGCAGCCTGGGACAGGGTTATGCTTTCTTT,CASSLGQGYAFF
TRBV7-2,14,NA,TRBJ2-7,few,TGTGCCAGCAGCTTAGCGGGGCTCCGGGGTGAGCAGTACTTC,CASSLAGLRGEQYF